The 13 T cell receptor beta chains presented below share a single source sample, sequenced in a study of cytotoxic CD8 clonotypes in ibrutinib-treated CLL. TCRdb's copy holds only in-frame clones and misses some; the assay was immunoSEQ multiplex PCR. Of fewer than 400,000 clones in the sample, 67% were seen once. Specimen: PBMCs, collected after 36 months of ibrutinib treatment. The receptors here all came from a human donor with chronic lymphocytic leukemia.

The J gene is TRBJ1-5, the V gene TRBV5-1; TRBD1 matches 8 bases. The CDR3 length is 15 residues. CDR1 is SGHRS, CDR2 YFSETQ, per germline. Trimming took 1 base from V and 5 from J; bases not matched to a gene: 5. The CDR3 reads CASSLTGTGYQPQHF. The CDR3, as DNA: TGCGCCAGCAGCTTGACCGGGACAGGCTATCAGCCCCAGCATTTT.

The V and J genes are TRBV19 and TRBJ2-5; D may be TRBD1 (5 bases). CDR3 length equals 13 residues. The germline V gene has CDR1 LNHDA and CDR2 SQIVND (reference sequence). Between the trimmed V and J ends, which lost 7 bases and 1 base, there was a span of 10 bases. For the CDR3, the DNA is TGTGCCAGTATGGGGCCGATCCAAGAGACCCAGTACTTC. Its translation is CASMGPIQETQYF. Combining the CDR3 with reference TRBV19 and TRBJ2-5 gives the whole variable domain DGGITQSPKYLFRKEGQNVTLSCEQNLNHDAMYWYRQDPGQGLRLIYYSQIVNDFQKGDIAEGYSVSREKKESFPLTVTSAQKNPTAFYLCASMGPIQETQYFGPGTRLLVL.

The chain employs TRBV6-5 and TRBJ1-1; 10 bases map to TRBD1. CDR3 size: 12 residues. V lost 4 bases to trimming and J lost 11 bases; unmatched junction nucleotides: 4. CDR1 and CDR2 from the germline V gene are MNHEY and SVGAGI. The CDR3 bases are TGTGCCAGCAGTTTGGACAGGGGGAGTGCTTTCTTT. It specifies CASSLDRGSAFF.

In this sample, this clone turned up a few times. The chain uses TRBV7-6 and TRBJ2-2, with D tentatively TRBD1 (5 bases). CDR3 length: 16 residues. Germline V CDR1 and CDR2: SGHVS, FNYEAQ. The germline V and J ends were trimmed by 5 bases and 0 bases, with 13 bases remaining between them. In DNA, the CDR3 is TGTGCCAGCAGCGACCGTGGACACGCGAACACCGGGGAGCTGTTTTTT. This encodes CASSDRGHANTGELFF. The full variable domain, with the rest looked up from reference TRBV7-6 and TRBJ2-2, is GAGVSQSPRYKVTKRGQDVALRCDPISGHVSLYWYRQALGQGPEFLTYFNYEAQQDKSGLPNDRFSAERPEGSISTLTIQRTEQRDSAMYRCASSDRGHANTGELFFGEGSRLTVL.

This clone has just a few counts. This CDR3 is CASSQLAGRTGELFF. CDR3 coding DNA: TGCGCCAGCAGCCAATTAGCGGGTCGCACCGGGGAGCTGTTTTTT. The chain has TRBV4-3 and TRBJ2-2; 7 positions match TRBD2. The V segment lost 2 bases and the J segment 4 bases; nucleotides outside the gene matches: 4. CDR3 length equals 15 residues. Germline-derived CDR1 and CDR2 are LGHNA and YSLEER.

This clone has more than one count but fewer than ten. The rearrangement uses TRBV9 and TRBJ1-6, with no clear D. Germline assignment: CDR1 SGDLS and CDR2 YYNGEE. This CDR3 is 12 amino acids long. V was trimmed by 3 bases and J by 9 bases, leaving 7 bases between them. CDR3 in DNA: TGTGCCAGCAGCGAGGACGGTTCACCCCTCCACTTT. It translates to CASSEDGSPLHF.

The chain combines TRBV25-1 with TRBJ2-7, with D perhaps TRBD2 (6 bases). V dropped 6 bases and J dropped 0 bases, with 15 bases sitting between them. The CDR3 is 15 residues long. The germline gives CDR1 MGHDK, CDR2 SYGVNS. In nucleotides, the CDR3 is TGTGCCAGCAGGTCGAGAGGACTACTCTCCTACGAGCAGTACTTC. This encodes CASRSRGLLSYEQYF.

This chain joins TRBV5-1 and TRBJ2-1; 11 bases are a match to TRBD2. The germline V gene has CDR1 SGHRS and CDR2 YFSETQ. The length of the CDR3 is 14 residues. Trimming cost V 4 bases and J 8 bases; bases outside gene matches: 5. Written as DNA, the CDR3 is TGCGCCAGCAGCGCTAGCGGGGGGCCCTATGAGCAGTTCTTC. Translation gives CASSASGGPYEQFF.

The chain recombines TRBV5-1 with TRBJ2-3; possible D gene TRBD2, 6 bases. The germline V gene encodes CDR1 SGHRS and CDR2 YFSETQ. The CDR3 loop spans 14 amino acids. Trimming left V 4 bases short and J 3 bases short, with 12 bases between. CDR3: CASSPGDWTDTQYF. The CDR3 DNA sequence: TGCGCCAGCAGCCCCGGGGACTGGACAGATACGCAGTATTTT. The full variable domain, with the rest looked up from reference TRBV5-1 and TRBJ2-3, is KAGVTQTPRYLIKTRGQQVTLSCSPISGHRSVSWYQQTPGQGLQFLFEYFSETQRNKGNFPGRFSGRQFSNSRSEMNVSTLELGDSALYLCASSPGDWTDTQYFGPGTRLTVL.

This chain joins TRBV10-2 and TRBJ1-1, with D possibly matching TRBD1 (6 bases). Germline V gene data show CDR1 as WSHSY and CDR2 as SAAADI. The CDR3 is 13 amino acids. The V and J ends lost 6 bases and 6 bases respectively, with 14 bases between them. This chain's CDR3 is CASRPDGGAEAFF. In nucleotides, the CDR3 is TGCGCCAGCAGGCCCGATGGGGGCGCTGAAGCTTTCTTT.

The V gene is TRBV5-1, the J gene TRBJ2-5; 11 nucleotides line up with TRBD2. The CDR3 contains 17 residues. Trimming removed 0 bases from V and 0 bases from J; junction bases left unmatched: 4. The V gene's germline CDR1 is SGHRS and CDR2 YFSETQ. Here the CDR3 reads CASSLAKTSGDQETQYF. In DNA form, the CDR3 reads TGCGCCAGCAGCTTGGCCAAGACTAGCGGGGACCAAGAGACCCAGTACTTC.

This clone was picked up a small number of times. The rearrangement joins TRBV27 to TRBJ2-7; D is undetermined. The CDR3 extends over 13 amino acids. V lost 3 bases, J lost 3 bases, and 9 bases lay in between. From germline, CDR1 is MNHEY and CDR2 SMNVEV (reference sequence). CDR3 loop: CASSFRGFYEQYF. The CDR3 DNA reads TGTGCCAGCAGTTTCCGAGGATTCTACGAGCAGTACTTC.

The table lists this clone with many counts. An end of the junction does not agree with germline; a read error may underlie this. V gene TRBV7-2 combines with J gene TRBJ2-5, with D maybe TRBD2 (6 bases). Per the germline V gene, CDR1 is SGHTA and CDR2 is FQGNSA. The CDR3 is 11 residues long. The CDR3 DNA reads TGTGCCAGCAGCTTAGTTGGGGAGGCCCACTTC. This codes for CASSLVGEAHF. The full variable domain, rest sourced from reference TRBV7-2 and TRBJ2-5, is GAGVSQSPSNKVTEKGKDVELRCDPISGHTALYWYRQSLGQGLEFLIYFQGNSAPDKSGLPSDRFSAERTGGSVSTLTIQRTQQEDSAVYLCASSLVGEAHFGPGTRLLVL.